This T cell receptor beta chain was obtained from a study of radiotherapy plus CTLA-4 blockade in lung cancer. At the level of the study: Disease control was achieved by about 34% of patients, and objective responses by 18%.

Findings and caveats of the study: Radiotherapy with ipilimumab was followed by blood expansion of tumor-derived clones.

Ipilimumab CTLA-4 blockade and focal radiation were given to patients with chemo-refractory metastatic non-small-cell lung cancer. Comments on this clone: Its antigen is not identified.

In germline, CDR1 is SNHLY, CDR2 FYNNEI. This CDR3 has 15 residues. The junction had 8 bases not matched to a gene; V was cut back by 6 bases and J by 3 bases. Produced via immunoSEQ multiplex PCR; TCRdb's table is partial and in-frame only. The repertoire holds fewer than 55,000 clones, roughly 84% seen once, with about 30% in the top ten. Sample: peripheral blood, taken from a patient treated with radiotherapy plus ipilimumab. The receptor's source is a human donor with non-small cell lung cancer whose response to radiotherapy plus ipilimumab could not be evaluated. V gene TRBV2 combines with J gene TRBJ2-7; 10 bases are shared with TRBD2. The CDR3 DNA sequence: TGTGCCAGCAGCGTTCTAGCGGGAGCCGGCTACGAGCAGTACTTC. It codes for CASSVLAGAGYEQYF.